This is a list of T cell receptor beta chains from one sample in a study of cytomegalovirus exposure and HLA in healthy donors. Here immunoSEQ multiplex PCR was the method, and the copy in TCRdb shows in-frame clones only, minus some. The table includes 90,000 to 100,000 clones, around 67% detected once. The sequenced sample was PBMCs. These receptors all stem from a male donor in good health and CMV-seronegative. The CDR3 runs from the conserved cysteine through the conserved F or W. D genes are given only for firm matches. Only part of the rows carry a size: once, few, many, or a class if the clone is expanded.

clone size: few; J gene: TRBJ2-1; V gene: TRBV4-2; D gene: .; CDR3 protein: CASSQAMGEDYEQFF; CDR3 DNA: TGTGCCAGCAGCCAAGCCATGGGGGAGGATTATGAGCAGTTCTTC
clone size: .; J gene: TRBJ2-1; V gene: TRBV11-2; D gene: TRBD2; CDR3 protein: CASSQELAPEQFF; CDR3 DNA: TGTGCCAGCAGCCAGGAACTAGCGCCCGAGCAGTTCTTC
clone size: once; J gene: TRBJ2-7; V gene: TRBV19; D gene: TRBD1; CDR3 protein: CASRRPGQGYEQYF; CDR3 DNA: TGTGCCAGTAGGAGACCGGGACAGGGCTACGAGCAGTACTTC
clone size: .; J gene: TRBJ1-4; V gene: TRBV10-3; D gene: .; CDR3 protein: CAISESGSTNEKLFF; CDR3 DNA: TGTGCCATCAGTGAGTCTGGCTCAACTAATGAAAAACTGTTTTTT
clone size: few; J gene: TRBJ2-1; V gene: TRBV6-5; D gene: TRBD2; CDR3 protein: CASSYSGTSNNEQFF; CDR3 DNA: TGTGCCAGCAGTTACTCAGGGACTAGCAACAATGAGCAGTTCTTC
clone size: .; J gene: TRBJ1-1; V gene: TRBV27; D gene: TRBD1; CDR3 protein: CASSPAGTGRLNTEAFF; CDR3 DNA: TGTGCCAGCAGTCCCGCCGGGACAGGGAGGTTGAACACTGAAGCTTTCTTT
clone size: .; J gene: TRBJ2-1; V gene: TRBV4-3; D gene: .; CDR3 protein: CASSQEGISGRPLNEQFF; CDR3 DNA: TGCGCCAGCAGCCAAGAGGGGATAAGCGGGCGACCCTTAAATGAGCAGTTCTTC
clone size: .; J gene: TRBJ2-6; V gene: TRBV5-4; D gene: .; CDR3 protein: CASSLGAVSGANVLTF; CDR3 DNA: TGTGCCAGCAGCCTTGGCGCGGTCTCTGGGGCCAACGTCCTGACTTTC
clone size: .; J gene: TRBJ1-1; V gene: TRBV4-2; D gene: TRBD1; CDR3 protein: CASSRTGGMNTEAFF; CDR3 DNA: TGTGCCAGCAGCCGTACAGGGGGAATGAACACTGAAGCTTTCTTT
clone size: .; J gene: TRBJ1-1; V gene: TRBV6-6; D gene: .; CDR3 protein: CASSPQGNTEAFF; CDR3 DNA: TGTGCCAGCAGTCCCCAGGGGAACACTGAAGCTTTCTTT
clone size: .; J gene: TRBJ2-7; V gene: TRBV27; D gene: TRBD2; CDR3 protein: CASSPGTSGYEQYF; CDR3 DNA: TGTGCCAGCAGTCCCGGGACTAGCGGGTACGAGCAGTACTTC
clone size: .; J gene: TRBJ2-1; V gene: TRBV5-4; D gene: .; CDR3 protein: CASSLSRVESNEQFF; CDR3 DNA: TGTGCCAGCAGCTTGAGCAGGGTAGAATCCAATGAGCAGTTCTTC
clone size: .; J gene: TRBJ2-2; V gene: TRBV7-9; D gene: TRBD2; CDR3 protein: CASSLRGLASTGELFF; CDR3 DNA: TGTGCCAGCAGCTTAAGGGGACTAGCGAGCACCGGGGAGCTGTTTTTT
clone size: few; J gene: TRBJ2-7; V gene: TRBV15; D gene: TRBD1; CDR3 protein: CATSRDKTGRQYF; CDR3 DNA: TGTGCCACCAGCAGGGACAAGACAGGGAGGCAGTACTTC
clone size: .; J gene: TRBJ1-5; V gene: TRBV28; D gene: TRBD1; CDR3 protein: CASSLWDRVVGNQPQHF; CDR3 DNA: TGTGCCAGCAGTTTGTGGGACAGGGTCGTTGGTAATCAGCCCCAGCATTTT
clone size: once; J gene: TRBJ2-3; V gene: TRBV5-1; D gene: .; CDR3 protein: CASSFSGSSTDTQYF; CDR3 DNA: TGCGCCAGCAGCTTTTCGGGATCTAGCACAGATACGCAGTATTTT
clone size: .; J gene: TRBJ2-7; V gene: TRBV6-6; D gene: TRBD1; CDR3 protein: CASSYYRQGDYEQYF; CDR3 DNA: TGTGCCAGCAGTTACTATCGACAGGGAGACTACGAGCAGTACTTC
clone size: .; J gene: TRBJ1-4; V gene: TRBV5-1; D gene: .; CDR3 protein: CASSRTSTNEKLFF; CDR3 DNA: TGCGCCAGTTCCCGGACTTCAACTAATGAAAAACTGTTTTTT
clone size: .; J gene: TRBJ1-5; V gene: TRBV30; D gene: .; CDR3 protein: CAWAAGGNQPQHF; CDR3 DNA: TGTGCCTGGGCGGCAGGGGGCAATCAGCCCCAGCATTTT
clone size: .; J gene: TRBJ2-3; V gene: TRBV4-1; D gene: .; CDR3 protein: CASSQMQGSSTDTQYF; CDR3 DNA: TGCGCCAGCAGCCAGATGCAGGGGTCGAGCACAGATACGCAGTATTTT
clone size: few; J gene: TRBJ1-5; V gene: TRBV7-6; D gene: .; CDR3 protein: CASSLVEGSNQPQHF; CDR3 DNA: TGTGCCAGCAGCTTAGTAGAGGGTAGCAATCAGCCCCAGCATTTT
clone size: few; J gene: TRBJ2-7; V gene: TRBV18; D gene: TRBD1; CDR3 protein: CASSQSGTAAYEQYF; CDR3 DNA: TGTGCCAGCTCACAATCCGGGACAGCCGCCTACGAGCAGTACTTC
clone size: .; J gene: TRBJ1-3; V gene: TRBV5-6; D gene: TRBD1; CDR3 protein: CASSLALTGPGNTIYF; CDR3 DNA: TGTGCCAGCAGCTTGGCCTTGACAGGGCCGGGAAACACCATATATTTT
clone size: .; J gene: TRBJ1-1; V gene: TRBV5-1; D gene: .; CDR3 protein: CASSVGLAGNTEAFF; CDR3 DNA: TGCGCCAGCAGCGTAGGACTCGCTGGGAACACTGAAGCTTTCTTT
clone size: .; J gene: TRBJ2-7; V gene: TRBV6-5; D gene: .; CDR3 protein: CASSYLDRTPYEQYF; CDR3 DNA: TGTGCCAGCAGTTACCTCGACAGGACGCCTTACGAGCAGTACTTC
clone size: .; J gene: TRBJ2-7; V gene: TRBV28; D gene: .; CDR3 protein: CASSFPGFNYYEQYF; CDR3 DNA: TGTGCCAGCAGTTTCCCAGGGTTTAACTACTACGAGCAGTACTTC
clone size: .; J gene: TRBJ2-7; V gene: TRBV27; D gene: TRBD1; CDR3 protein: CASSDRANEQYF; CDR3 DNA: TGTGCCAGCAGTGACAGGGCCAACGAGCAGTACTTC
clone size: .; J gene: TRBJ1-6; V gene: TRBV30; D gene: .; CDR3 protein: CAWSSSSYNSPLHF; CDR3 DNA: TGTGCCTGGAGCTCGAGCTCCTATAATTCACCCCTCCACTTT
clone size: .; J gene: TRBJ2-4; V gene: TRBV6-6; D gene: TRBD1; CDR3 protein: CASSKGADLAKNIQYF; CDR3 DNA: TGTGCCAGCAGCAAGGGGGCGGATCTAGCCAAAAACATTCAGTACTTC
clone size: few; J gene: TRBJ1-2; V gene: TRBV2; D gene: .; CDR3 protein: CASREPEPYGYTF; CDR3 DNA: TGTGCCAGCAGGGAGCCAGAACCCTATGGCTACACCTTC
clone size: .; J gene: TRBJ2-7; V gene: TRBV11-3; D gene: TRBD1; CDR3 protein: CASSLFGQDSYEQYF; CDR3 DNA: TGTGCCAGCAGCTTATTCGGACAGGACTCCTACGAGCAGTACTTC
clone size: .; J gene: TRBJ2-7; V gene: TRBV28; D gene: TRBD1; CDR3 protein: CATSTGREQYF; CDR3 DNA: TGTGCCACTTCGACAGGGCGCGAGCAGTACTTC
clone size: .; J gene: TRBJ2-2; V gene: TRBV5-1; D gene: TRBD1; CDR3 protein: CASSWTGGEAGELFF; CDR3 DNA: TGCGCCAGCAGCTGGACAGGGGGCGAGGCCGGGGAGCTGTTTTTT
clone size: .; J gene: TRBJ2-7; V gene: TRBV5-8; D gene: TRBD2; CDR3 protein: CASGYGGGQEQYF; CDR3 DNA: TGTGCCAGCGGATACGGGGGGGGCCAGGAGCAGTACTTC
clone size: once; J gene: TRBJ1-4; V gene: TRBV19; D gene: .; CDR3 protein: CASSIGRARNEKLFF; CDR3 DNA: TGTGCCAGTAGTATAGGGAGGGCCCGGAATGAAAAACTGTTTTTT
clone size: .; J gene: TRBJ1-1; V gene: TRBV5-1; D gene: .; CDR3 protein: CASSGPGTKEAFF; CDR3 DNA: TGCGCCAGCAGCGGACCCGGGACAAAGGAAGCTTTCTTT
clone size: .; J gene: TRBJ2-3; V gene: TRBV5-4; D gene: TRBD2; CDR3 protein: CASSRTSGSSDTQYF; CDR3 DNA: TGTGCCAGCAGCAGGACTAGCGGGAGTTCAGATACGCAGTATTTT
clone size: .; J gene: TRBJ2-7; V gene: TRBV28; D gene: .; CDR3 protein: CASSPRLTSYEQYF; CDR3 DNA: TGTGCCAGCAGTCCTCGACTAACTTCCTACGAGCAGTACTTC
clone size: .; J gene: TRBJ2-1; V gene: TRBV29-1; D gene: TRBD1; CDR3 protein: CSVEGQPMNYNEQFF; CDR3 DNA: TGCAGCGTTGAGGGACAGCCGATGAACTACAATGAGCAGTTCTTC
clone size: .; J gene: TRBJ1-3; V gene: TRBV7-2; D gene: .; CDR3 protein: CASSLVRSSGNTIYF; CDR3 DNA: TGTGCCAGCAGCTTAGTCCGGAGCTCTGGAAACACCATATATTTT